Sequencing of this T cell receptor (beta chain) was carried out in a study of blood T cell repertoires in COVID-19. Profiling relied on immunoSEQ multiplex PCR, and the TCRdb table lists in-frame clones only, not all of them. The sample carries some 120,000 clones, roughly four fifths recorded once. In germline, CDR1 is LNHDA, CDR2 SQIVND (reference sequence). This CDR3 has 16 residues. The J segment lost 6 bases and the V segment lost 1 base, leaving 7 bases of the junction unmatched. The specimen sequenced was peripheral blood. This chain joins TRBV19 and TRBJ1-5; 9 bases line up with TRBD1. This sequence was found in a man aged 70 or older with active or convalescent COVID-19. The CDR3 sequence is CASSIATGGGSQPQHF. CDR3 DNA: TGTGCCAGTAGTATAGCCACAGGGGGCGGGAGTCAGCCCCAGCATTTT.